This T cell receptor beta chain was obtained from a study of blood T cells in healthy people across ages. Through a sample-barcoded 5' primer and a J-beta primer mix, a second PCR was run for roughly 6 to 11 cycles. Sequencing yielded, for each sample, at least 2.5 million paired-end reads carrying CDR3. TCRdb redid the calling of the 5' RACE reads with MiXCR, one entry per CDR3 protein. The sample shows 700,000 to 1,000,000 distinct CDR3 sequences, around 43% of them seen only once. CDR1 and CDR2 (germline): DFQATT, SNEGSKA (reference sequence). Trimming pared 4 bases from V and 2 bases from J, leaving 10 bases between. This CDR3 is built from 13 residues.

Source material: blood. The gene calls are TRBV20-1 and TRBJ2-3, with D tentatively TRBD1 or TRBD2 (6 bases each). The sequence was collected from a man in his fifties or sixties in good health. The CDR3 protein is CSANREDTDTQYF. The DNA of the CDR3 is TGCAGTGCTAACAGGGAGGACACAGATACGCAGTATTTT.